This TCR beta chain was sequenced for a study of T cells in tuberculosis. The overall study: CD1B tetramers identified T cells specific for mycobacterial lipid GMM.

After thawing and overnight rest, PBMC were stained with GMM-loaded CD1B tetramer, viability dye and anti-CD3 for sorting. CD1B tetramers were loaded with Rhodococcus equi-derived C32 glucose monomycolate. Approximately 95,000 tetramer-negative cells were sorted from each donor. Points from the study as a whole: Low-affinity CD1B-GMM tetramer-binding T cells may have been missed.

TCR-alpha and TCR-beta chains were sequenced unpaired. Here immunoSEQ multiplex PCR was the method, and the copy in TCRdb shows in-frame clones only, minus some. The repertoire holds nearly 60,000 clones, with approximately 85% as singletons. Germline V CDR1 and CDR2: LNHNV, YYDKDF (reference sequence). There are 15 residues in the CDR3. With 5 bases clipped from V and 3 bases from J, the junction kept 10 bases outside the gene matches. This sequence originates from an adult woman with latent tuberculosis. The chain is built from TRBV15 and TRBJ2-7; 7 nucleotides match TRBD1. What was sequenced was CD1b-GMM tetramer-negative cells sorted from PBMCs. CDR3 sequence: CATSDRGGMGYEQYF. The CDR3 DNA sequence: TGTGCCACCAGCGACCGAGGGGGCATGGGCTACGAGCAGTACTTC.